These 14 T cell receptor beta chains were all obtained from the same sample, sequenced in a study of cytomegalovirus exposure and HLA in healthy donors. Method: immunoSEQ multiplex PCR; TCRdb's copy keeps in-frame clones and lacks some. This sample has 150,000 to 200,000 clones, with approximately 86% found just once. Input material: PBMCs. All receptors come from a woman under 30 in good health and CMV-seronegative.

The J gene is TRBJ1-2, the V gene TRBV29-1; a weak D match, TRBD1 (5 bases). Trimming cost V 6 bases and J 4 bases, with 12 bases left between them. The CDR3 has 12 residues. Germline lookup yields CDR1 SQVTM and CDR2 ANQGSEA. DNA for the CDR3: TGCAGCGTAATACCAGGGTCCTATGGCTACACCTTC. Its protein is CSVIPGSYGYTF.

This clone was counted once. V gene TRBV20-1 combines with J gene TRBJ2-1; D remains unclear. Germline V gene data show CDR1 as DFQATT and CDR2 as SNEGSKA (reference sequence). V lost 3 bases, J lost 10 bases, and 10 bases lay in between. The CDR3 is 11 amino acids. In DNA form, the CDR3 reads TGCAGTGCTAGCGTCTACCTGGAGCAGTTCTTC. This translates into CSASVYLEQFF.

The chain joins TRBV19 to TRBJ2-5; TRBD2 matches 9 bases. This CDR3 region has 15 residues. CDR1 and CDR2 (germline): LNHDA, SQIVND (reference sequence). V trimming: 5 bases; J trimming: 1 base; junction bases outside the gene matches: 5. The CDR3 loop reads CASSPRTSVQETQYF. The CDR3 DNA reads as TGTGCCAGTAGTCCCCGGACTAGCGTCCAAGAGACCCAGTACTTC.

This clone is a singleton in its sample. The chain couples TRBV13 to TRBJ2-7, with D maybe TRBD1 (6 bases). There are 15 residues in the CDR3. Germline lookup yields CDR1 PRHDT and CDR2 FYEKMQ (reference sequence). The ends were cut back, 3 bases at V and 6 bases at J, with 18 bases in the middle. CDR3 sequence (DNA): TGTGCCAGCAGCTTCCACAACAGGGAGCCCGGCGAGCAGTACTTC. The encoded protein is CASSFHNREPGEQYF.

The CDR3 spells CASSGRGPRTDTQYF. CDR3 coding DNA: TGCGCCAGCAGCGGGCGGGGGCCCCGCACAGATACGCAGTATTTT. V usage is TRBV5-1 and J usage is TRBJ2-3; D is possibly TRBD2 (7 bases). Germline CDR1 is SGHRS and CDR2 is YFSETQ. Between the trimmed V and J ends, which lost 4 bases and 1 base, there was a span of 13 bases. This CDR3 has 15 amino acids.

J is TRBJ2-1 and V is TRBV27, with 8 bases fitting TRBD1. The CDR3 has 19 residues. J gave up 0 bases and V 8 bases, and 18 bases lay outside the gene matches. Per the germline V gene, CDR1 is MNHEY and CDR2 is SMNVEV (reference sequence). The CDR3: CASSSKGTGTLSSYNEQFF. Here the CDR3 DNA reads TGTGCCAGCTCTTCTAAAGGGACAGGAACACTAAGCTCCTACAATGAGCAGTTCTTC.

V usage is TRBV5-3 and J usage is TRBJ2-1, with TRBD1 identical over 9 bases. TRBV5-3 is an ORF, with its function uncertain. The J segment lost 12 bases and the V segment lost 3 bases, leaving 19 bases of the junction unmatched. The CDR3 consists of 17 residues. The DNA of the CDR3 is TGTGCCAGAAGCTATCAGGACAGGGGTCCATCCCTGGGGCTGCAGTTCTTC. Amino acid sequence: CARSYQDRGPSLGLQFF.

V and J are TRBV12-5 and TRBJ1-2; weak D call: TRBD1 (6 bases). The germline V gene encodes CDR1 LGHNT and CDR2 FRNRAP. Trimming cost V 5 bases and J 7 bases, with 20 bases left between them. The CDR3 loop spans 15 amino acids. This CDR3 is CASGDRTVSRFGYTF. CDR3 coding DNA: TGTGCTAGTGGTGACCGGACAGTTAGTCGATTTGGCTACACCTTC. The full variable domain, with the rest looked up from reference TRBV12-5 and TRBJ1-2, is DARVTQTPRHKVTEMGQEVTMRCQPILGHNTVFWYRQTMMQGLELLAYFRNRAPLDDSGMPKDRFSAEMPDATLATLKIQPSEPRDSAVYFCASGDRTVSRFGYTFGSGTRLTVV.

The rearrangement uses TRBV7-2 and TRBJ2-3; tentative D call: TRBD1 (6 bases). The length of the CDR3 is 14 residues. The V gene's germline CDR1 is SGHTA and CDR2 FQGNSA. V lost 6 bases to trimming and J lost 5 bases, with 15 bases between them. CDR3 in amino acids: CASSLTGAKDTQYF. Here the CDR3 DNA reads TGTGCCAGCAGTCTGACAGGAGCCAAAGATACGCAGTATTTT.

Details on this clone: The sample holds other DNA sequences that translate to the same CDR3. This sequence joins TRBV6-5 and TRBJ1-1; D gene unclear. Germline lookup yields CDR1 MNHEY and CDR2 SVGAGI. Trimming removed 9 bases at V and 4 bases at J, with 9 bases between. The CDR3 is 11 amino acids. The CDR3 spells CASRRGTEAFF. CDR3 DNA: TGTGCCAGTCGCCGGGGCACTGAAGCTTTCTTT.

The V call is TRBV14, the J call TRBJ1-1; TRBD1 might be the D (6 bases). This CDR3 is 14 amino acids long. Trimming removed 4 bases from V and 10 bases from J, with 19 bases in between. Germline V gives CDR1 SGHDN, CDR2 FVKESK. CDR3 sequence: CASSPTGFPRGAFF. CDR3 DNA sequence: TGTGCCAGCAGCCCGACAGGCTTCCCAAGGGGAGCTTTCTTT.

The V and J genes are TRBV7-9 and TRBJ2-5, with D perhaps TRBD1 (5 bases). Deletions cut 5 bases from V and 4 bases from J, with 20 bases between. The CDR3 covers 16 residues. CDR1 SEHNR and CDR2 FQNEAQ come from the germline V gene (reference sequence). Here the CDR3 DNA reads TGTGCCAGCAGCATACGTCGCAGGGAAGCAACAGAGACCCAGTACTTC. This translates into CASSIRRREATETQYF.

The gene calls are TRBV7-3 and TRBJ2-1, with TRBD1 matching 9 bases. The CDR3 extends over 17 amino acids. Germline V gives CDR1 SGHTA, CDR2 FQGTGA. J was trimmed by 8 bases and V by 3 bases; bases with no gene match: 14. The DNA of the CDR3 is TGTGCCAGCAGCTTGGACGGACAGGGGCTGTTATTAGATGAGCAGTTCTTC. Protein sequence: CASSLDGQGLLLDEQFF.

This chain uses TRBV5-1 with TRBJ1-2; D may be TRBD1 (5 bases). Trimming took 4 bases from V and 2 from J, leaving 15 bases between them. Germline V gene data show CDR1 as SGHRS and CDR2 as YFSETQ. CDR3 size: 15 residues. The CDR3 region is CASSAKTTVNYGYTF. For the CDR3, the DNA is TGCGCCAGCAGCGCAAAAACGACAGTAAACTATGGCTACACCTTC.